Reported below is one T cell receptor (beta chain). Among the patients, aged 18 to 65, hyperthyroidism was newly diagnosed and had lasted under 2 months. Clinical symptoms, serum thyroxine and TRAb, thyroid ultrasound and orbital computed tomography together formed the diagnostic basis. The source of the PBMCs was around 10 ml of fresh peripheral blood. TCR beta CDR3 regions were amplified from RNA. RT-PCR in the first round (using the HTBI primer set) targeted the TCR CDR3. TCRdb recomputed calls from the multiplex PCR reads with MiXCR, one row per CDR3 protein. The repertoire includes about 480,000 distinct CDR3 sequences, approximately 15% of them detected once, and about a sixth sits in the top ten. These data come from a study of T cells in Graves' hyperthyroidism and ophthalmopathy. The sequenced sample was blood. The TCR originated in a woman aged 18-29 years with Graves' hyperthyroidism.

CDR3 amino acids: CATSPSGRKETQYF. The DNA of the CDR3 is TGTGCCACGAGTCCTAGCGGGAGGAAAGAGACCCAGTACTTC. V gene TRBV24-1 combines with J gene TRBJ2-5, with 11 bases identical to TRBD2. J was trimmed by 3 bases and V by 10 bases; bases with no gene match: 6. The CDR3 is 14 amino acids. CDR1 and CDR2 (germline): KGHDR, SFDVKD.